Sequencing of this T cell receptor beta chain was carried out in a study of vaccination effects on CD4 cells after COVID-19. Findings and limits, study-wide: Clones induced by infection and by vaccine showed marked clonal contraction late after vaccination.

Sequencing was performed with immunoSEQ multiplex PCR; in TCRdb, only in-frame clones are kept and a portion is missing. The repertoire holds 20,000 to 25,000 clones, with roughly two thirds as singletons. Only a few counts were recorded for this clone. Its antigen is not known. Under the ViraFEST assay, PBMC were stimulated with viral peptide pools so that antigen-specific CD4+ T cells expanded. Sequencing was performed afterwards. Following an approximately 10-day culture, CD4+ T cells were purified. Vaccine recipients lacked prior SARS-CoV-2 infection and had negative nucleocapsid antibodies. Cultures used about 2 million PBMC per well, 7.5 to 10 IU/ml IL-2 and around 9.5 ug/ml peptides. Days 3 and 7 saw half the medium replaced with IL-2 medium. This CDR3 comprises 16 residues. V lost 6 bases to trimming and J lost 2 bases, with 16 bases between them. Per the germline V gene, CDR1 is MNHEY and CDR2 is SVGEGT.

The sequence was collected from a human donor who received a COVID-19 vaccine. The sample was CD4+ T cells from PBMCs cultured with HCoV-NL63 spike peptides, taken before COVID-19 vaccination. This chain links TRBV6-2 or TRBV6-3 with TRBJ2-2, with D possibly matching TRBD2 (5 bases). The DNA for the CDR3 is TGTGCCAGCAGCCGGACTCCTCAACCTAACACCGGGGAGCTGTTTTTT. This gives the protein CASSRTPQPNTGELFF.